This TCR beta chain was sequenced for a study of cytomegalovirus exposure and HLA in healthy donors. Study-wide results and limits: Earlier analysis yielded a pattern in which most TCR beta V segments were productive about 90% or about 30% of the time. Immune exposure data for these donors was limited to CMV serostatus. TRBV6-2, TRBV6-3 and other indistinguishable V segments were excluded.

Comment on this clone: Its matching antigen is unknown.

PCR employed 60 Vbeta and 13 Jbeta primers. The data were produced by immunoSEQ multiplex PCR, yet TCRdb's version contains in-frame clones alone and is incomplete. The top ten clones hold around 6.7% of a sample with roughly 140,000 clones, over 70% of them seen once. There were likely unrecorded immune exposures, though donors were nominally healthy when sampled. CDR1 SGHAT and CDR2 FQNNGV come from the germline V gene. Trimming stripped 1 base from V and 6 bases from J, with 18 bases between. The CDR3 has 17 amino acids. Material: PBMCs. The TCR comes from a woman aged 40 to 49 in good health and CMV-seropositive. The V gene is TRBV11-2, the J gene TRBJ2-2, with D possibly TRBD2 on 7 matching bases. This chain's CDR3 is CASSLVGGGLPPGELFF. The CDR3 bases are TGTGCCAGCAGCTTAGTGGGCGGGGGCCTACCGCCCGGGGAGCTGTTTTTT.